This T cell receptor (beta chain) was identified during a study of tumor-infiltrating lymphocytes in primary liver carcinoma. The wider study: The patients, men and women alike, were aged 30 to 69 years. Notes on the study in general: Tumors had a top-250-clone fraction that was significantly higher than blood (p = 0.039). Overlap between tumor regions exceeded overlap of tumor with adjacent tissue or blood.

This clonotype was found many times. Its antigen is still unknown. Starting material of 450 to 500 ng total RNA yielded TCR beta cDNA via a constant-region primer. Slightly modified ARM-PCR, run as three nested multiplex PCR rounds, produced the TCR beta libraries. Both of the initial two PCR rounds ran for about 9 cycles and employed TRBV1-TRBV30 forward primers alongside a C-beta reverse primer. TCRdb used MiXCR to reprocess the multiplex PCR reads, holding one entry per CDR3 protein. The sample lists about 310,000 distinct CDR3 sequences; 58% were seen once. RNA isolated from unsorted whole blood supplied the blood RNA, with germline DNA also extracted. They drew four milliliters of peripheral blood before surgery. The CDR3 spans 14 residues. V dropped 7 bases and J dropped 2 bases, with 13 bases sitting between them.

The TCR was taken from a woman under 40 with primary liver carcinoma and hepatitis B virus infection. V and J are TRBV12-3 or TRBV12-4 and TRBJ2-3; D ambiguous. Material for sequencing was peripheral blood. DNA of the CDR3: TGTGCCAGCAATCCAGAACCAACCACAGATACGCAGTATTTT. Translating gives CASNPEPTTDTQYF.